This T cell receptor (beta chain) was sequenced for a study of beta chain features in type 1 diabetes. Whole-study context: Age, gender and cell yields were alike across patients and healthy donors. Across all samples, about 100 million sorted cells were examined. Study results and limitations: Healthy donors had naive, central memory and Treg TCRB repertoires that appeared less similar than those seen among patients. Shorter TCRB CDR3s, moderately but significantly so, marked every one of the four CD4+ subsets in Type 1 diabetes patients.

The sample holds a few counts of this clone. As yet, its antigen is unknown. At the DNA level, this CDR3 is encoded by other sequences in the same sample as well. The CDR3 has 13 amino acids. Germline CDR1 and CDR2: SGHRS and YFSETQ. After removal of 4 bases from V and 3 bases from J, the junction contained 4 bases not matched to a gene. Expressed TCRB transcripts were sequenced because the entire RNA isolate underwent reverse transcription. Sequenced by immunoSEQ multiplex PCR; TCRdb stores in-frame clones only, minus some. The table shows roughly 700,000 clones, with around 15% occurring only once. The source of this sequence is a man aged 18 to 29 with type 1 diabetes. The chain joins TRBV5-1 to TRBJ2-7; 7 bases line up with TRBD1. Material: naive CD4+ T cells from blood. CDR3 loop: CASSPGQDYEQYF. CDR3 DNA sequence: TGCGCCAGCAGCCCAGGACAGGACTACGAGCAGTACTTC.